This entry describes one TCR beta chain. Its antigen is undetermined. The sample belongs to a study of T cell responses to AZD1222 COVID-19 vaccine. V was clipped by 2 bases and J by 1 base, with 12 bases between them. In germline, CDR1 is SGHDT, CDR2 YYEEEE. CDR3 length: 16 amino acids. The protocol was immunoSEQ multiplex PCR, while the TCRdb copy is restricted to in-frame clones and leaves out a portion. The sample includes more than 150,000 clones, over 80% seen only once; the top ten take about 6.1%. Study observations and caveats: Females made up more of the donors, who were largely white British, and clonal diversity may have come out too low.

The TCR sequence derives from an adult in good health. V gene TRBV5-6 combines with J gene TRBJ2-2; D unclear. Sequencing used peripheral blood, obtained on day 0 of AZD1222 vaccination. The CDR3 region has the DNA TGTGCCAGCAGCTTCTGGGAAGCGTTGAACACCGGGGAGCTGTTTTTT. This gives the protein CASSFWEALNTGELFF.